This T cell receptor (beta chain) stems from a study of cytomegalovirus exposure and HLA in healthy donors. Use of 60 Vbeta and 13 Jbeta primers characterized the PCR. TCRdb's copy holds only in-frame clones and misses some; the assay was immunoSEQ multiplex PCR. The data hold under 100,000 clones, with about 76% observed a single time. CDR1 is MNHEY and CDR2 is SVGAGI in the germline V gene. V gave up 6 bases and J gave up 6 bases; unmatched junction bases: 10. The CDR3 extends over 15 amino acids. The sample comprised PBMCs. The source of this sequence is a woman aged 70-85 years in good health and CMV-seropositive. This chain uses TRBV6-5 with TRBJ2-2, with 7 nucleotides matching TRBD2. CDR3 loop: CASRGPVGGAGELFF. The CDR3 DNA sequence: TGTGCCAGCAGGGGGCCGGTGGGGGGGGCCGGGGAGCTGTTTTTT.